This T cell receptor beta chain was documented in a study of graft-versus-host responses after intestinal transplantation. About the study: Induction with anti-thymocyte globulin, then tacrolimus and steroids for around three years, was given to all recipients. General observations from the study: Across patients carrying graft-donor T cell macrochimerism, allografts held high graft-versus-host to host-versus-graft clonal ratios. GvH clones turned up in recipient marrow; some had shown up first in ileum or blood.

The germline V gene has CDR1 LNHDA and CDR2 SQIVND (reference sequence). V lost 6 bases to trimming and J lost 3 bases; unmatched junction nucleotides: 4. The CDR3 covers 15 residues. On this clone: What it binds is unknown.

The data were produced by immunoSEQ multiplex PCR, yet TCRdb's version contains in-frame clones alone and is incomplete. This table has around 90,000 clones, roughly 92% appearing once. The source of this sequence is a human donor who received an intestinal transplant. V gene TRBV19 combines with J gene TRBJ2-2; 10 nucleotides align to TRBD2. Sequencing was performed on unstimulated CD4+ T cells sorted from spleen or lymph node cells, taken before intestinal transplant. The CDR3 DNA follows: TGTGCCAGTAGCCGAGGACTAGCGGACACCGGGGAGCTGTTTTTT. It codes for CASSRGLADTGELFF.